One and the same sample provided the 25 T cell receptor beta chains below, sequenced in a study of blood T cell repertoires in COVID-19. Clones were read by immunoSEQ multiplex PCR, and TCRdb kept only the in-frame ones, dropping some. Among about 100,000 clones listed, approximately 84% were seen once. The sequencing input was peripheral blood. The receptors derive from a young man in a cohort sampled during active COVID-19.

The CDR3 DNA reads TGTGCCAGCAGTGACCCTGAGTGCGGCCTTAGCACAGATACGCAGTATTTT. Protein: CASSDPECGLSTDTQYF. V and J are TRBV6-4 and TRBJ2-3; D unclear. Germline V lookup: CDR1 MRHNA, CDR2 SNTAGT. The CDR3 is made up of 17 amino acids. Trimming stripped 2 bases from V and 0 bases from J, with 15 bases between.

This chain links TRBV7-2 with TRBJ1-5, with 9 bases that match TRBD1. Germline CDR1 is SGHTA and CDR2 is FQGNSA. V shed 4 bases, J shed 6 bases, and the junction held 4 bases outside the gene matches. This CDR3 has 14 amino acids. The DNA of the CDR3 is TGTGCCAGCAGCTCGGGACAGGGTCTTCAGCCCCAGCATTTT. The encoded protein is CASSSGQGLQPQHF. Based on the CDR3 plus reference TRBV7-2 and TRBJ1-5, the full variable domain is GAGVSQSPSNKVTEKGKDVELRCDPISGHTALYWYRQSLGQGLEFLIYFQGNSAPDKSGLPSDRFSAERTGGSVSTLTIQRTQQEDSAVYLCASSSGQGLQPQHFGDGTRLSIL.

The chain couples TRBV6-7 to TRBJ1-5; D uncertain. TRBV6-7 is sorted into the ORF group, with uncertain function. Trimming cost V 7 bases and J 5 bases, with 15 bases left between them. The CDR3 covers 14 residues. The CDR3 sequence is CASNVSDGDQPQHF. The CDR3 bases are TGTGCCAGCAATGTATCAGACGGGGATCAGCCCCAGCATTTT.

This chain links TRBV5-4 with TRBJ2-2, with D possibly being TRBD1 (6 bases). Germline CDR1 and CDR2: SGHNT and YYREEE (reference sequence). CDR3 length equals 15 residues. Trimming took 5 bases from V and 2 from J, leaving 13 bases between them. CDR3 loop: CASRIQGYNTGELFF. Here the CDR3 DNA reads TGTGCCAGCAGGATACAGGGTTATAACACCGGGGAGCTGTTTTTT.

The chain is built from TRBV30 and TRBJ1-1, with D maybe TRBD1 (6 bases). Trimming left V 4 bases short and J 4 bases short, with 19 bases between. The CDR3 has 15 amino acids. In germline, CDR1 is GTSNPN, CDR2 SVGIG (reference sequence). The CDR3 sequence: CAWTPGRGRVTEAFF. As DNA, the CDR3 is TGTGCCTGGACCCCGGGGAGGGGGAGGGTCACTGAAGCTTTCTTT.

The V and J genes are TRBV10-1 and TRBJ1-1; unclear D gene. Germline V gives CDR1 WNHNN, CDR2 SYGVQD (reference sequence). The CDR3 extends over 15 amino acids. Trimming removed 1 base at V and 3 bases at J, with 12 bases between. The chain's CDR3 is CASSEFEGKDTEAFF. The CDR3 DNA reads as TGCGCCAGCAGTGAGTTCGAGGGAAAGGACACTGAAGCTTTCTTT.

This clone was observed once. The CDR3 DNA reads TGCGCCAGCAGCTTGGGGAGTCTTGCAAACCTGGGCACTGAAGCTTTCTTT. This codes for CASSLGSLANLGTEAFF. The chain joins TRBV5-1 to TRBJ1-1; D is unclear. This CDR3 has 17 amino acids. The V and J ends lost 0 bases and 4 bases respectively, with 19 bases between them. Germline assignment: CDR1 SGHRS and CDR2 YFSETQ.

The chain recombines TRBV5-8 with TRBJ1-2; D not certain. V was trimmed by 4 bases and J by 2 bases, leaving 9 bases between them. Germline V CDR1 and CDR2: SGHTS, YDEGEE. The CDR3 covers 13 residues. Written as DNA, the CDR3 is TGTGCCAGCAGCGTAGGGAGGAACTATGGCTACACCTTC. Its translation is CASSVGRNYGYTF. Using reference TRBV5-8 and TRBJ1-2 for the parts outside the CDR3, the full variable domain is EAGVTQSPTHLIKTRGQQATLRCSPISGHTSVYWYQQALGLGLQFLLWYDEGEERNRGNFPPRFSGRQFPNYSSELNVNALELEDSALYLCASSVGRNYGYTFGSGTRLTVV.

This chain links TRBV6-6 with TRBJ1-5, with TRBD1 as a possible D gene (6 bases). The CDR3 contains 14 residues. V shed 6 bases and J shed 7 bases, with 16 bases lying between them. Germline V CDR1 and CDR2: MNHNY, SVGAGI (reference sequence). CDR3: CASSSDRRNQPQHF. Written as DNA, the CDR3 is TGTGCCAGCAGCTCCGACAGGAGGAACCAGCCCCAGCATTTT.

The chain's CDR3 is CASSLGQAPGQSQHF. CDR3 bases: TGTGCCAGTTCGCTAGGACAGGCCCCCGGCCAGTCCCAGCATTTT. This sequence joins TRBV19 and TRBJ1-5, with 7 nucleotides matching TRBD1. Germline V gene lookup returns CDR1 LNHDA and CDR2 SQIVND (reference sequence). The CDR3 covers 15 residues. V was pared by 8 bases and J by 11 bases, with 18 bases of the junction left unmatched.

This clone turned up a few times. V gene TRBV11-1 combines with J gene TRBJ1-6, with 7 bases matching TRBD1. Germline assignment: CDR1 SGHAT and CDR2 FQDESV (reference sequence). This CDR3 is built from 13 residues. V trimming: 5 bases; J trimming: 9 bases; junction bases outside the gene matches: 4. CDR3 bases: TGTGCCAGCAGCCCGGGACAGCCTTCACCCCTCCACTTT. The encoded protein is CASSPGQPSPLHF.

This clone came up a few times. The V and J genes are TRBV18 and TRBJ1-5; D is possibly TRBD1 (6 bases). From germline, CDR1 is KGHSH and CDR2 LQKENI. The CDR3 has 15 residues. The V end was cut by 5 bases, the J end by 0 bases, with 11 bases between. The CDR3 coding sequence is TGTGCCAGCTCAGCCTACAGGGATAGCAATCAGCCCCAGCATTTT. Encoded protein: CASSAYRDSNQPQHF.

V is TRBV7-2 and J is TRBJ1-2; 7 nucleotides agree with TRBD1. Looked up from germline, CDR1 is SGHTA and CDR2 is FQGNSA. There are 14 residues in the CDR3. V was pared by 1 base and J by 6 bases, with 5 bases of the junction left unmatched. Written as DNA, the CDR3 is TGTGCCAGCAGCTTAGTTCAAACAGGGGATGGCTACACCTTC. Protein sequence: CASSLVQTGDGYTF.

The chain employs TRBV4-3 and TRBJ1-1; D might be TRBD1 (5 bases). Germline loops: CDR1 LGHNA, CDR2 YSLEER. The CDR3 covers 13 residues. Trimming took off 6 bases at V and 1 base at J, with 9 bases between the two ends. The CDR3 nucleotides read TGCGCCAGCAGTTGGGGCAGGAACACTGAAGCTTTCTTT. Its protein is CASSWGRNTEAFF.

The table lists this clone with a count of one. The chain combines TRBV2 with TRBJ2-1, with D perhaps TRBD1 (6 bases). The V end lost 8 bases, the J end lost 7 bases, and 15 bases lay between the germline ends. In germline, CDR1 is SNHLY, CDR2 FYNNEI. The CDR3 extends over 13 amino acids. The DNA for the CDR3 is TGTGCCAGCGGCTCAGGGGATGTAAATGAGCAGTTCTTC. Translation: CASGSGDVNEQFF.

J is TRBJ1-5 and V is TRBV28; TRBD1 might be the D (6 bases). The CDR3 has 16 amino acids. Germline loops: CDR1 MDHEN, CDR2 SYDVKM. Trimming stripped 10 bases from V and 0 bases from J, with 19 bases between. CDR3 residues: CATLSGTLYSNQPQHF. For the CDR3, the DNA is TGTGCCACCTTATCCGGGACACTTTATAGCAATCAGCCCCAGCATTTT. Together with reference TRBV28 and TRBJ1-5, the CDR3 gives the full variable domain: DVKVTQSSRYLVKRTGEKVFLECVQDMDHENMFWYRQDPGLGLRLIYFSYDVKMKEKGDIPEGYSVSREKKERFSLILESASTNQTSMYLCATLSGTLYSNQPQHFGDGTRLSIL.

The V and J genes are TRBV30 and TRBJ1-3; D remains unclear. Trimming removed 4 bases from V and 0 bases from J, with 10 bases in between. The CDR3 consists of 14 residues. From germline, CDR1 is GTSNPN and CDR2 SVGIG (reference sequence). Here the CDR3 reads CAWTVLSSGNTIYF. CDR3 in DNA: TGTGCCTGGACAGTCCTTTCCTCTGGAAACACCATATATTTT.

V gene TRBV13 combines with J gene TRBJ1-3, with TRBD1 matching over 7 bases. The CDR3 is made up of 15 amino acids. Losses at the gene ends were 0 bases for V and 1 base for J; bases not matched to a gene: 0. Germline V gene lookup returns CDR1 PRHDT and CDR2 FYEKMQ (reference sequence). The CDR3 DNA reads TGTGCCAGCAGCTTAGGGGGACAGTCTGGAAACACCATATATTTT. It translates to CASSLGGQSGNTIYF.

This clone was picked up a small number of times. The chain carries TRBV4-3 and TRBJ1-5; 9 nucleotides agree with TRBD1. Germline CDR1 reads LGHNA; CDR2 reads YSLEER. This CDR3 region has 16 residues. V shed 3 bases, J shed 3 bases, and the junction held 6 bases outside the gene matches. In DNA form, the CDR3 reads TGCGCCAGCAGCCAGTCATGGGACAGGGCCAATCAGCCCCAGCATTTT. Protein sequence: CASSQSWDRANQPQHF.

This clone was counted a few times. The chain links TRBV2 to TRBJ1-5; tentative D call: TRBD1 (6 bases). Germline assignment: CDR1 SNHLY and CDR2 FYNNEI. V was shortened by 8 bases and J by 6 bases, with 17 bases between the two germline ends. This CDR3 contains 14 residues. This chain's CDR3 is CASLKTGKGQPQHF. Here the CDR3 DNA reads TGTGCCAGCCTTAAAACAGGGAAAGGTCAGCCCCAGCATTTT.

This clone was observed once. This chain uses TRBV3-1 (or the pseudogene TRBV3-2) with TRBJ2-1; 12 bases are shared with TRBD1. The germline gives CDR1 LGHDT, CDR2 YNNKEL (reference sequence). The CDR3 sequence is 15 residues long. Germline trimming cut 5 bases from V and 9 bases from J; bases unmatched to any gene: 8. CDR3 loop: CASSSPGQGAVEQFF. The DNA for the CDR3 is TGTGCCAGCAGCTCACCGGGACAGGGGGCCGTTGAGCAGTTCTTC.

This clone was detected a few times. Here the CDR3 DNA reads TGTGCCACCAGTGGGGGCGGGATTAGCAATCAGCCCCAGCATTTT. It encodes CATSGGGISNQPQHF. The chain recombines TRBV24-1 with TRBJ1-5; possibly TRBD1 for D (5 bases). V lost 5 bases to trimming and J lost 0 bases, with 10 bases between them. The CDR3 spans 15 residues. From germline, CDR1 is KGHDR and CDR2 SFDVKD.

This clone appeared once. The chain joins TRBV30 to TRBJ1-4; D might be TRBD1 (5 bases). V was cut by 1 base and J by 8 bases, with 17 bases left in between. The CDR3 sequence is 15 residues long. The germline V gene has CDR1 GTSNPN and CDR2 SVGIG (reference sequence). CDR3 in DNA: TGTGCCTGGAGTGGTACAGGCCACACGATAGAAAAACTGTTTTTT. This codes for CAWSGTGHTIEKLFF. Drawing the rest from reference TRBV30 and TRBJ1-4, the complete variable domain is SQTIHQWPATLVQPVGSPLSLECTVEGTSNPNLYWYRQAAGRGLQLLFYSVGIGQISSEVPQNLSASRPQDRQFILSSKKLLLSDSGFYLCAWSGTGHTIEKLFFGSGTQLSVL.

V and J are TRBV6-6 and TRBJ1-2; tentative D call: TRBD1 (6 bases). This CDR3 is built from 12 residues. V was cut by 8 bases and J by 4 bases, with 11 bases left in between. CDR1 and CDR2 from the germline V gene are MNHNY and SVGAGI (reference sequence). CDR3 residues: CASGGAGYGYTF. For the CDR3, the DNA is TGTGCCAGCGGGGGGGCGGGCTATGGCTACACCTTC.

The chain couples TRBV5-6 to TRBJ1-5, with a weak D call TRBD1 (5 bases). The V gene's germline CDR1 is SGHDT and CDR2 YYEEEE. Between the trimmed V and J ends, which lost 0 bases and 3 bases, there was a span of 13 bases. The CDR3 contains 16 residues. The CDR3 spells CASSLGGPGLNQPQHF. In DNA, the CDR3 is TGTGCCAGCAGCTTGGGAGGTCCAGGGCTCAATCAGCCCCAGCATTTT.